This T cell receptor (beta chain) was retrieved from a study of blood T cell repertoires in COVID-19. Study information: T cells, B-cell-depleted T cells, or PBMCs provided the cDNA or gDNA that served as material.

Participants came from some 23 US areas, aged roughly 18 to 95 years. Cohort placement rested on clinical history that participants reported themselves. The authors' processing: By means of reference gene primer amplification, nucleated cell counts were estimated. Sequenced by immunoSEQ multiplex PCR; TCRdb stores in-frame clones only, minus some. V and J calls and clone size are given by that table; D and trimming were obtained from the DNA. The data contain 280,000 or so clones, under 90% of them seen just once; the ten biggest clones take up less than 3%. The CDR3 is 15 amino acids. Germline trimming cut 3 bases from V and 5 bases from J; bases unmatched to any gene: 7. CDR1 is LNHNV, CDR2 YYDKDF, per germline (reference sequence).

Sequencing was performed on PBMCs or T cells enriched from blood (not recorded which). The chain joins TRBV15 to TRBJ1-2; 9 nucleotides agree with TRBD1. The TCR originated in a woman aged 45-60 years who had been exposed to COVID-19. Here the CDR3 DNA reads TGTGCCACCAGCAGGGGACAGGGTCCGGGGTATGGCTACACCTTC. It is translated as CATSRGQGPGYGYTF.